This T cell receptor beta chain was found in a study of T cell responses to AZD1222 COVID-19 vaccine. Study observations and caveats: Spike regions recognized by vaccine-associated CD4 TCRs spanned the protein, led by 160-218 and 743-854. Among those given AZD1222, only five or six were seropositive at baseline.

The CDR3 runs 13 residues. The junction had 3 bases not matched to a gene; V was cut back by 7 bases and J by 1 base. Per the germline V gene, CDR1 is MNHEY and CDR2 is SVGAGI. Concerning this clone: Antigen: not known.

TCRdb keeps only in-frame clones here, not all; method: immunoSEQ multiplex PCR. The table shows 140,000 to 150,000 clones, with approximately 94% occurring only once. Source: peripheral blood, taken on day 0 of AZD1222 vaccination. This sequence originates from an adult in good health. The rearrangement links TRBV6-5 to TRBJ1-1; 7 nucleotides match TRBD1. The DNA of the CDR3 is TGTGCCAGCACGCAGGGGGAGAACACTGAAGCTTTCTTT. It is translated as CASTQGENTEAFF.